This entry features one T cell receptor (beta chain) sequence. This clone's antigen is unknown. The input lacks base qualities; no much larger clone sits a single base away. The data derive from a study of PD-1 blockade in classical Hodgkin lymphoma (dated by TCRdb to 2020 to 2022). The study in broad terms: Nivolumab dosing was 3 mg/kg intravenously every 2 weeks, continuing until either disease progression or unacceptable toxicity. The study used CyTOF and TCR beta sequencing to define a peripheral blood immune signature of response to PD-1 blockade in classical Hodgkin lymphoma.

The sample's time point label is to be understood as: cycle 2 day 1 (C2D1) of nivolumab. Relapse after autologous stem cell transplantation had occurred in all trial patients, and cohorts A, B and C were distinguished by prior brentuximab vedotin exposure. The trial cohort comprised roughly 50 patients with relapsed/refractory classical Hodgkin lymphoma whose best overall responses were complete response, partial response or progressive disease. In the multi-cohort phase II CheckMate 205 trial, trial patients received single-agent nivolumab. Best overall response was determined by an independent review committee according to the 2007 International Working Group response criteria. Trial PBMCs were obtained immediately prior to nivolumab initiation (C1D1) and on therapy at cycle 2 day 1 and cycle 4 day 1. Peripheral blood was collected in 8 mL Vacutainer Cell Preparation Tubes, from which PBMCs were isolated by centrifugation and then cryopreserved.

What the study reported, not specific to this receptor: The study was restricted to a single clinical trial cohort, and the causes of repertoire differences, possibly disease activity or prior therapy, were left undefined. A significant rise by C4D1 was seen in CD4+ but not CD8+ TCR diversity (p=0.0027 vs p=0.16), with the rise being most apparent in complete responders (p=0.02). Trial patients with a complete response had baseline diversity similar to that of newly diagnosed patients, while partial responders and progressors had significantly lower diversity. Lower diversity was seen in patients whose nivolumab began less than 1 year after ASCT, and these patients were left out of later analyses so that immune reconstitution would not confound the results. Baseline TCR diversity was reported as lower in newly diagnosed patients than in healthy donors, and lower still in relapsed/refractory patients.

The Qiagen DNeasy kit was used to extract genomic DNA both from unsorted PBMCs and from the negatively selected CD4+ and CD8+ fractions. Using primers that anneal to V and J segments, immunoSEQ multiplex PCR amplified the TCR beta CDR3 regions. A synthetic immune receptor repertoire was used to minimize amplification bias, and any remaining bias was removed computationally after sequencing. Processing in the source paper ran as follows. Custom Python scripts were used to quantify repertoire diversity as the Shannon entropy index. The unsorted, CD4+ and CD8+ repertoires were each analyzed separately, with the exception of combined analyses, where CD4+ and CD8+ sequences were merged in silico. Clonal expansion was defined as at least a 2-fold frequency increase after treatment relative to C1D1, with a pseudocount of 0.5 for undetected baseline clones. Singleton clones were defined as clones with 0 or 1 copy at C1D1, and non-singleton clones were defined as clones with 2 or more copies. Clones expanded in unsorted samples were assigned a CD4+, CD8+ or unknown annotation through matching of protein sequences in sorted samples from the same patient. Wilcoxon tests on paired samples were used to test changes in diversity from C1D1 to C4D1. As stored in TCRdb, this immuneACCESS dataset retains in-frame rearrangements with V and J assigned. A fraction of the clones does not appear; measured against another copy, unresolved V genes explain less than half of the discrepancy, and the remainder lacks a known reason. The V and J calls and the clone size are those of that table, but D and trimming were determined from the DNA. The sample data list around 100,000 clones, and 85% to 90% of these were observed just once. The ten largest clones represent about 6.1% of the sample.

The sequenced sample was peripheral blood mononuclear cells (PBMCs), obtained before the second cycle of nivolumab. The TCR sequence derives from a human donor with classical Hodgkin lymphoma.

The sequenced DNA is TGTGCCAGCAGTCGGGGACTAGCTCAAGAGACCCAGTACTTC. Translated, this is CASSRGLAQETQYF. This receptor chain uses TRBV6-1 and TRBJ2-5; 9 central bases correspond to TRBD2. Spanning cysteine to phenylalanine, the CDR3 consists of 14 amino acids. Only CDR3 DNA is held: 42 bases, read in frame from base 1. Trimming removed 5 bases from V and 2 bases from J; the gene matches leave 3 bases unexplained. Taken from the germline V gene, the CDR1 and CDR2 loops are MNHNS and SASEGT.